The T cell receptor (beta chain) under discussion was sequenced for a study of blood T cells in healthy people across ages (dated by TCRdb to between 2014 and 2017). Describing the broader study: In model experiments, template switching captured roughly one uniquely barcoded TCR beta cDNA molecule for every two T cells. Age-related changes in TCR beta repertoire diversity were measured in the study by deep sequencing normalized with unique cDNA molecular identifiers. For two donors (one aged 18 to 30 and one aged 80 or older), the study analyzed two additional independent replicas of 1 million unique cDNA reads from the same blood draw. Four age groups were formed from the donors: young (average about 17 years), middle-aged (approximately 39), aged (roughly 59) and long-lived (less than 85).

Systemically healthy Caucasian individuals from Russia, 39 in total and aged about 6 to 95 years, were included as donors. Each donor gave around 9 milliliters of peripheral blood, collected into EDTA-treated Vacutainer tubes. Ficoll-Paque density-gradient centrifugation was used to isolate PBMCs, with at least 6.5 million per sample. Total RNA, at least 6 micrograms per sample, was extracted from PBMCs with Trizol reagent. Naive CD45RAhigh/CD27high T cell percentages were measured by flow cytometry on a PBMC aliquot from every donor. The sample holds a few counts of this clonotype. The specificity of this receptor is unknown. No quality values exist for individual bases; no much larger clone is one base distant. The research as a whole found: There was a strong correlation between observed TCR beta diversity and the percentage of naive T cells measured by flow cytometry. Compared with the aged group, more naive CD4+ T cells, fewer expanded clones and increased TCR diversity were shown by the long-lived group, suggesting age selection. Donor CMV infection status was unknown, potentially confounding age-related changes in expanded clonotypes. Because profiling used bulk unsorted PBMCs, naive and antigen-experienced compartments could not be compared conclusively. Observed TCR beta diversity per million T cells fell roughly linearly with age, and a significant reduction was already apparent by age about 38. Estimates of total diversity from one million sequenced T cells were regarded as lower bounds and underestimates.

Receptor libraries were prepared by 5' RACE. Instrument used: Illumina HiSeq 2500. The second PCR ran for roughly 7 to 11 cycles and used a J-beta primer mix along with a sample-barcoded 5' primer. Each TCR beta cDNA molecule received a unique molecular identifier from a template-switch 5' adaptor carrying 12 random nucleotides. At least 2.5 million CDR3-containing paired-end reads were obtained from each sample. First-strand cDNA synthesis was performed from all RNA using the Mint cDNA synthesis kit, with priming by a TRBC-specific oligonucleotide. All cDNA was treated with uracil-DNA glycosylase and then went through a first 18-cycle PCR with the universal primers M1SS and BC2_uni_R. As for the authors' bioinformatics: Each sample was normalized by randomly selecting 1 million high-quality reads, each carrying a distinct molecular identifier. Reads sharing molecular identifiers were discarded rather than binned into consensus sequences. MiTCR, with a Q25 quality threshold and the strictest error-elimination algorithm, was used for CDR3 identification, clonotype clustering and error correction. A nonparametric unseen species model with Euler transformation was used to estimate lower-bound total TCR beta diversity. The raw public reads went through TCRdb reprocessing: fastp at Q25, MiXCR clone calling, in-frame beta chains kept. CDR3 protein sequences are deduplicated, and each keeps its most common genes and DNA. V and J calls and clone size were set by TCRdb, not the authors. In this sample the table shows some 850,000 distinct CDR3 sequences, about 26% of which occur a single time. Around 3% of the sample goes to the ten largest clones.

This same sample was also part of a study on T cells of mothers and their children. The second study reports: Donors were nine systemically healthy Caucasian individuals: three mothers and their six children. cDNA synthesis consumed the entire amount of extracted RNA, loaded at approximately 1.6 ug RNA in each 15 ul reaction. In the second PCR, the M1S primer introduced both the sample barcodes and 2-4 random nucleotides. Over 9.5 million TCR beta CDR3 reads were obtained for each mother, and about 3 million reads were obtained for each child. In both related and unrelated pairs, thymic selection shapes the output of TCR recombination in a similar way, with inherited differences having only a minor effect. Normalized repertoire overlap was always found to be slightly, but never significantly, higher in related mother-child pairs than in unrelated mother-child pairs. Persistent microchimeric T cell clones were not detected, at a sensitivity of around 95 clones per million clonotypes. To look for features that set related mother-child pairs apart from unrelated individuals, the researchers ran deep NGS to compare the TCR beta repertoires of mothers and children. On average, the children were about 10 +/- 4 years old, while the mothers were about 37 +/- 4 years old. After adapter ligation with NEBNext reagents, the libraries were sequenced on Illumina HiSeq 2000 with 100+100 nt paired-end reads. Mother and child libraries were prepared a month apart and sequenced in separate runs to prevent cross-contamination. For each donor, somewhere between about 450,000 and 2,000,000 distinct TCR beta clonotypes were identified. Naive TCR beta clonotypes were estimated from low-frequency clonotypes matched to each donor's FACS-determined naive share, without sorting.

The source of this sequence is a boy aged 10-17 years in good health. The sequencing input was blood.

The sequence in DNA is TGTGCCTGGTTAGCGGGGGGGCCCTACAATGAGCAGTTCTTC. Translated, this is CAWLAGGPYNEQFF. The rearrangement combines TRBV30 with TRBJ2-1; the central 11 bases match TRBD2. From V the trimming removes 5 bases and from J it removes 2 bases, while the gene matches leave 2 bases of the junction unaccounted for. From cysteine to phenylalanine, the CDR3 is 14 amino acids long. Only the CDR3 DNA stays, 42 bases, in frame from base 1. CDR1 and CDR2 are read off the germline V gene (reference sequence) as GTSNPN and SVGIG.